This T cell receptor (beta chain) was recorded in a study of PD-1 blockade in mismatch repair-deficient tumors listed by TCRdb under 2017. Describing the broader study: The trial enrolled more than 85 consecutive patients with approximately eleven mismatch repair-deficient cancer types between late 2013 and September 2016, all previously treated and progressing. Tumor-associated T cell clones were tracked in the peripheral blood of patients responding to PD-1 blockade by deep sequencing of TCR CDR3 regions. Paper-wide results and their limitations: Tumor-resident clones, often undetectable in blood before treatment, expanded rapidly after pembrolizumab and then contracted, generally before radiologic responses.

The library relied on the immunoSEQ multiplex PCR assay. This is the immuneACCESS table as TCRdb keeps it, with only in-frame sequences that have V and J called. A part of the clones is gone; compared with another copy, unresolved V genes explain less than half, and the rest is unexplained. The sample includes some 120,000 clones, with roughly 90% observed a single time. The ten most abundant clones make up 12% of the sample. Mismatch repair deficiency in every enrolled patient was established by polymerase chain reaction or immunohistochemistry. TCR sequencing was carried out for a few patients who responded to pembrolizumab therapy. Pembrolizumab PD-1 blockade was prospectively tested in advanced mismatch repair-deficient cancers, regardless of tissue of origin, in the phase II trial. Peripheral blood T cell samples were serially collected before and at multiple times after PD-1 blockade was started. Blood sampling times were reported as weeks after the first pembrolizumab dose.

Comment on this clone: Which antigen it targets is not known. Per-base quality was not reported, and no clone a single base away is much larger than it.

The CDR3 runs 15 amino acids, cysteine and phenylalanine included. The DNA shown is the 45-base CDR3, in frame from base 1. V is pared back by 1 base and J by 9 bases, with 16 bases lying between the germline termini. Based on the germline V gene, the CDR1 and CDR2 sequences are MDHEN and SYDVKM. The sequence links TRBV28 to TRBJ2-1, with a weak D call of TRBD1 (5 bases match). The clonotype originates from an adult with mismatch repair-deficient cancer. The material sequenced was peripheral blood, taken approximately 69 weeks after starting pembrolizumab. The CDR3 is CASSLYQDNDPEQFF. At the DNA level, the sequence is TGTGCCAGCAGTTTATACCAGGACAATGATCCTGAGCAGTTCTTC.